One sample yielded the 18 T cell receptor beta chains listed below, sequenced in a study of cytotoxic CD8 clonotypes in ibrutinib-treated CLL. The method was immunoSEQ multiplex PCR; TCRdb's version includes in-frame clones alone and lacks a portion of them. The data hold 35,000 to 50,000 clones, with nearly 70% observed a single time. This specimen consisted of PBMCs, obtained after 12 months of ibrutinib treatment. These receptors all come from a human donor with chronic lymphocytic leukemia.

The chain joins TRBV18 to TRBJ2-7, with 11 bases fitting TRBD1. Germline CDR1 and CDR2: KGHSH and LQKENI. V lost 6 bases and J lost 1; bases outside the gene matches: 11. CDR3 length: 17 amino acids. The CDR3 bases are TGTGCCAGCTCTCCGGACAGGGGGCCTGGGATGTCCTACGAGCAGTACTTC. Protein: CASSPDRGPGMSYEQYF.

The CDR3 region has the DNA TGTGCCAGCAGCTTGGTGGGGGGGTCTTATGGCTACACCTTC. Translation gives CASSLVGGSYGYTF. This chain links TRBV5-8 with TRBJ1-2; tentatively, D is TRBD1 (5 bases). Trimming took off 0 bases at V and 5 bases at J, with 11 bases between the two ends. Germline CDR1 and CDR2: SGHTS and YDEGEE. The CDR3 is 14 residues long.

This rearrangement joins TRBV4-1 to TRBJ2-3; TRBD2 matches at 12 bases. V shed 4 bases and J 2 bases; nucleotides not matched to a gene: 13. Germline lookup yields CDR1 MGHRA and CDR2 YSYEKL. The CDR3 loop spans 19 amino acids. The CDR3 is CASSRNEPGLAGPTDTQYF. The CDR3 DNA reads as TGCGCCAGCAGCCGAAATGAACCGGGACTAGCGGGTCCCACAGATACGCAGTATTTT.

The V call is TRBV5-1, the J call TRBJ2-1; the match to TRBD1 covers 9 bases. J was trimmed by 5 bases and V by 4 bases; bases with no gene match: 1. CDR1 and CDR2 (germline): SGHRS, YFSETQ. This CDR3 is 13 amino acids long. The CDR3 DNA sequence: TGCGCCAGCAGCAGGACAGGGGACAATGAGCAGTTCTTC. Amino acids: CASSRTGDNEQFF. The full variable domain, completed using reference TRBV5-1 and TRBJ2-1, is KAGVTQTPRYLIKTRGQQVTLSCSPISGHRSVSWYQQTPGQGLQFLFEYFSETQRNKGNFPGRFSGRQFSNSRSEMNVSTLELGDSALYLCASSRTGDNEQFFGPGTRLTVL.

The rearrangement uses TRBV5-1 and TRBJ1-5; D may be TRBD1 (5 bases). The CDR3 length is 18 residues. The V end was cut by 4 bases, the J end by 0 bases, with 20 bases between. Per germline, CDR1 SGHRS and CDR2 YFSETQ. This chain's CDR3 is CASSPGSGVGYSNQPQHF. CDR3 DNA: TGCGCCAGCAGCCCGGGGTCGGGGGTCGGGTATAGCAATCAGCCCCAGCATTTT.

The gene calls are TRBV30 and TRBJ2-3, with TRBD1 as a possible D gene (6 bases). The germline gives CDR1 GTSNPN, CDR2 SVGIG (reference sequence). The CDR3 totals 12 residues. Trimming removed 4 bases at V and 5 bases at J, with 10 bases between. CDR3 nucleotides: TGTGCCTGGACACTAGGGGGAGATACGCAGTATTTT. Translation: CAWTLGGDTQYF. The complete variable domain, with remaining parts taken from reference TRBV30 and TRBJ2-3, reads SQTIHQWPATLVQPVGSPLSLECTVEGTSNPNLYWYRQAAGRGLQLLFYSVGIGQISSEVPQNLSASRPQDRQFILSSKKLLLSDSGFYLCAWTLGGDTQYFGPGTRLTVL.

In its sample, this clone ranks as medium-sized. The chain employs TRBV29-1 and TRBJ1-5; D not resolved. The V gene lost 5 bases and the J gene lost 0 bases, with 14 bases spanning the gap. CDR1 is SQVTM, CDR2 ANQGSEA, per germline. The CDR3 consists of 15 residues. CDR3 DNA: TGCAGCGTTCTGATCGGTGGCAGTAGCAATCAGCCCCAGCATTTT. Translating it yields CSVLIGGSSNQPQHF.

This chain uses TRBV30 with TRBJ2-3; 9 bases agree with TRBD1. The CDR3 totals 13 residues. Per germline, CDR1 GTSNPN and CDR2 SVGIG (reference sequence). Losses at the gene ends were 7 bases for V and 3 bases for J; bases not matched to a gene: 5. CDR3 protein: CASTGQGTDTQYF. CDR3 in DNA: TGTGCCTCCACGGGACAGGGTACAGATACGCAGTATTTT. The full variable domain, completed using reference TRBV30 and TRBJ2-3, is SQTIHQWPATLVQPVGSPLSLECTVEGTSNPNLYWYRQAAGRGLQLLFYSVGIGQISSEVPQNLSASRPQDRQFILSSKKLLLSDSGFYLCASTGQGTDTQYFGPGTRLTVL.

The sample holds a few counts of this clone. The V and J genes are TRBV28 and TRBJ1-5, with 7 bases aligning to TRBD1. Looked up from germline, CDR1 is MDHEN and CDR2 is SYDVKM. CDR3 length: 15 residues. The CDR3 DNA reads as TGTGCGAGCCGCAGGGGGGGCCATAGCAATCAGCCCCAGCATTTT. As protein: CASRRGGHSNQPQHF.

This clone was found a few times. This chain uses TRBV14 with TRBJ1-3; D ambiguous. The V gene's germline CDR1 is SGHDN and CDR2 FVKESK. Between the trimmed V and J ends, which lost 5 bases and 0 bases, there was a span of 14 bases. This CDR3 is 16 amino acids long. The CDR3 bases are TGTGCCAGCAGCACCCTTCACCCTAGCTCTGGAAACACCATATATTTT. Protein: CASSTLHPSSGNTIYF. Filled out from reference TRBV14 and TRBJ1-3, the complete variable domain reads EAGVTQFPSHSVIEKGQTVTLRCDPISGHDNLYWYRRVMGKEIKFLLHFVKESKQDESGMPNNRFLAERTGGTYSTLKVQPAELEDSGVYFCASSTLHPSSGNTIYFGEGSWLTVV.

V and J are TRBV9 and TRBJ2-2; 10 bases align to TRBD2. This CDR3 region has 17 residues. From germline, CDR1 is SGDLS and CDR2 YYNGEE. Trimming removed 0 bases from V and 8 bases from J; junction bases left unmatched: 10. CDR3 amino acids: CASSVGSSGRAGGELFF. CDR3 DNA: TGTGCCAGCAGCGTAGGGTCGAGCGGGAGGGCCGGAGGGGAGCTGTTTTTT.

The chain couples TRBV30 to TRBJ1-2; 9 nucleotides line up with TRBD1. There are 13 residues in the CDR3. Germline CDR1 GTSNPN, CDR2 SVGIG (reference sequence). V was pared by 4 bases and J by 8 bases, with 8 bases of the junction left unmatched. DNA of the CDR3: TGTGCCTGGACTCTACAGGGGGCCGGGGGCTACACCTTC. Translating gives CAWTLQGAGGYTF.

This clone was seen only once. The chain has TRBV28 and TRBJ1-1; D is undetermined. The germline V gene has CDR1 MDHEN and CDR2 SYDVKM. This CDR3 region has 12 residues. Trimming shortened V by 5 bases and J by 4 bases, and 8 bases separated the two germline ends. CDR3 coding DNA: TGTGCCAGCAGTAGAAGGGCCACTGAAGCTTTCTTT. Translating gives CASSRRATEAFF.

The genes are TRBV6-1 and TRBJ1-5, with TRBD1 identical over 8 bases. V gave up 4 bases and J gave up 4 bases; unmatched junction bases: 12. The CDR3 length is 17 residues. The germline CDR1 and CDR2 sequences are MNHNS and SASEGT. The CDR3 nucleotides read TGTGCCAGCAGTGCTGGGACAGGAAACATAGGTAATCAGCCCCAGCATTTT. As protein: CASSAGTGNIGNQPQHF.

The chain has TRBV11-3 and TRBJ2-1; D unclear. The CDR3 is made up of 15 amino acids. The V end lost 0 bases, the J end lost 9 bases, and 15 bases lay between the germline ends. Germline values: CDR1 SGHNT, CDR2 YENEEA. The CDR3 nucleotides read TGTGCCAGCAGCTTAGATCCCGCTAGGCAGAGTGAGCAGTTCTTC. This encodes CASSLDPARQSEQFF.

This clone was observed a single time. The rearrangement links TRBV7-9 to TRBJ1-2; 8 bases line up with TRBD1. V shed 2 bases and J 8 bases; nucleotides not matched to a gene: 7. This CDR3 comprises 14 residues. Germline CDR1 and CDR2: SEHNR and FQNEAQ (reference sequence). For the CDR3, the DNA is TGTGCCAGCAGCTTACTCAGGGGGCTTGAGGGCTACACCTTC. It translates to CASSLLRGLEGYTF.

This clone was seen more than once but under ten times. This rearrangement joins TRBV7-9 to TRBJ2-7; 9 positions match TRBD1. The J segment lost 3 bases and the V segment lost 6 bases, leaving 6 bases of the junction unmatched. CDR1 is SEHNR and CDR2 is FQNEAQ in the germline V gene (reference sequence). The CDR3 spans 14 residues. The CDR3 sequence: CASSTGTGIYEQYF. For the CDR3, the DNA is TGTGCCAGCAGTACCGGGACAGGGATCTACGAGCAGTACTTC.

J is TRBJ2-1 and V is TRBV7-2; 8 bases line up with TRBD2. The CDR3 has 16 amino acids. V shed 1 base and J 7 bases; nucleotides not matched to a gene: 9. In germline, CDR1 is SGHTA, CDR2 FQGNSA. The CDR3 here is CASSLVLAGTGNEQFF. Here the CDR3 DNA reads TGTGCCAGCAGCTTAGTATTAGCGGGAACGGGGAATGAGCAGTTCTTC.